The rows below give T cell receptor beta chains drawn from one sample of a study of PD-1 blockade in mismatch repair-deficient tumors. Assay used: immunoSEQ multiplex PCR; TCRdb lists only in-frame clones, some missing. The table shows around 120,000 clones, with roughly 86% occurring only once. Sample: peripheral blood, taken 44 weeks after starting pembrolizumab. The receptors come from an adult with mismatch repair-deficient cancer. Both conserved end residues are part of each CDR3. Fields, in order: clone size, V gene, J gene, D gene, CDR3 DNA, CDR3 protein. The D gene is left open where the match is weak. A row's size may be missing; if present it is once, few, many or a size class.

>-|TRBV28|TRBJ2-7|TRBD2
TGTGCCAGCCGAACCGGGACTAGTCGGCCCGAGCAGTACTTC
CASRTGTSRPEQYF
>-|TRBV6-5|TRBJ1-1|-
TGTGCCAGCAGTTACAAGGCGGGGGGGCCCGAAGCTTTCTTT
CASSYKAGGPEAFF
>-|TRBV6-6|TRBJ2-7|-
TGTGCCAGCAGCTCCCATCCGGGCCTCTACGAGCAGTACTTC
CASSSHPGLYEQYF
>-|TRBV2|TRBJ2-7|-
TGTGCCAGCCGTCCACCGTACACCTACGAGCAGTACTTC
CASRPPYTYEQYF
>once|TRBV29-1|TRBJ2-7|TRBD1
TGCAGCGTTGAAGTACAGGGGTACGAGCAGTACTTC
CSVEVQGYEQYF
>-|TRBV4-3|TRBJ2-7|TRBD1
TGCGCCAGCAGCCACCGGGACAGGGGGTCCGAGCAGTACTTC
CASSHRDRGSEQYF
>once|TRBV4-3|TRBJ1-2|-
TGCGCCAGCAGCCAAGTTAACAGGGACTATGGCTACACCTTC
CASSQVNRDYGYTF
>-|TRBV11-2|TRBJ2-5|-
TGTGCCAGCAGCTTGGTAGCACGAGAGACCCAGTACTTC
CASSLVARETQYF
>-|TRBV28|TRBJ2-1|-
TGTGCCAGCAGTTTTGACAGCTACAATGAGCAGTTCTTC
CASSFDSYNEQFF
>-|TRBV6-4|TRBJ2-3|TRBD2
TGTGCCAGCAGAGCGGGGGCGGGCACAGATACGCAGTATTTT
CASRAGAGTDTQYF
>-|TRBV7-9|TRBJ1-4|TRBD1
TGTGCCAGCAGCTCCCTGACAGGGCTTAATGAAAAACTGTTTTTT
CASSSLTGLNEKLFF
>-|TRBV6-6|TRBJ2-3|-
TGTGCCAGCAGCTACGGACGGGGGGCTGATACGCAGTATTTT
CASSYGRGADTQYF
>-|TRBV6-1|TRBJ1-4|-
TGTGCCAGCAGTGGGGGGCAAGGTAATGAAAAACTGTTTTTT
CASSGGQGNEKLFF
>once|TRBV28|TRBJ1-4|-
TGTGCCAGCAGTTTGGGGACCTTACCCGAAAAACTGTTTTTT
CASSLGTLPEKLFF
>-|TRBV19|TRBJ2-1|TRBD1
TGTGCCAGTAGTCCCCGGACAGGGGGCTCCTACAATGAGCAGTTCTTC
CASSPRTGGSYNEQFF
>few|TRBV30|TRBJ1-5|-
TGTGCCTGGAGTGTAGGGGCAGGGTATCAGCCCCAGCATTTT
CAWSVGAGYQPQHF
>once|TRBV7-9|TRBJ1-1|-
TGTGCCAGCAGCCCAGGTCTGGGGAAAACTGAAGCTTTCTTT
CASSPGLGKTEAFF
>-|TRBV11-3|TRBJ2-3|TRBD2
TGTGCCAGCAGCGCGGGGGGGGCTGGAGATACGCAGTATTTT
CASSAGGAGDTQYF
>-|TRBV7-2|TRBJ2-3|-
TGTGCCAGCGGGACGGCGGGGAGGTTGGAAGATACGCAGTATTTT
CASGTAGRLEDTQYF
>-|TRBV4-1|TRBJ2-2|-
TGCGCCAGCAGCCCGGCGGTTCTGAGCACCGGGGAGCTGTTTTTT
CASSPAVLSTGELFF
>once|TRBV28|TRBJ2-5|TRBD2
TGTGCCAGCAGTTTAACGCTTCTAAGGAGTAGCGGGAGAGGGGAGACCCAGTACTTC
CASSLTLLRSSGRGETQYF
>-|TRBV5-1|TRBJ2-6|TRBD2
TGCGCCAGCAGCTTGCGGGGGGGCTCTGGGGCCAACGTCCTGACTTTC
CASSLRGGSGANVLTF
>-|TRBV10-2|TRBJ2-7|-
TGCGCCAGCTGCGGATGGGGATCTACGCGAAGCGAGCAGTACTTC
CASCGWGSTRSEQYF
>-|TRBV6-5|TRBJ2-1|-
TGTGCCAGCAGATGGACAGCCCGTGACTTCGAGCAGTTCTTC
CASRWTARDFEQFF
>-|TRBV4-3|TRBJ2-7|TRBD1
TGCGCCAGCAGCCCGGACAGGGTAGGCTACGAGCAGTACTTC
CASSPDRVGYEQYF
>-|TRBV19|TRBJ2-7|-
TGTGCCAGTAGTATAGATCGTCGCGGTTCCTACGAGCAGTACTTC
CASSIDRRGSYEQYF
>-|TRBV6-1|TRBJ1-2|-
TGTGCCAGCAGTCCGGGACCGGACTATGGCTACACCTTC
CASSPGPDYGYTF
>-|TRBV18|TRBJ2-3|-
TGTGCCAGCTCACCACCGGTGACAGATACGCAGTATTTT
CASSPPVTDTQYF
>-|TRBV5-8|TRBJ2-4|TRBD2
TGTGCCAGCAGCCCGACTAGCGGGAGGGCTAACAAAAACATTCAGTACTTC
CASSPTSGRANKNIQYF
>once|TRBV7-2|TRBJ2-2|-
TGTGCCAGCAGCATTAGGGGGTTGGGCACCGGGGAGCTGTTTTTT
CASSIRGLGTGELFF
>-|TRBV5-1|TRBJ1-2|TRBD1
TGCGCCAGCAGCCCGGGACAGAAAGACTTCAACTATGGCTACACCTTC
CASSPGQKDFNYGYTF
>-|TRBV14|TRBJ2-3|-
TGTGCCAGCAGCCAAGATGACAGGAGCACAGATACGCAGTATTTT
CASSQDDRSTDTQYF
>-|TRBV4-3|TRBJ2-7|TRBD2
TGCGCCAGCAGCCAAGGACTAGCAGGCTACGAGCAGTACTTC
CASSQGLAGYEQYF
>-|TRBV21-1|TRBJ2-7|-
TGTGCCAGCAGACTCTCTCGGGGACCATTATCGGGCGAGCAGTACTTC
CASRLSRGPLSGEQYF
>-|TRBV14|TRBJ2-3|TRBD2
TGTGCCAGCAGCCAAGATGAATGGGCTAGCGGGAGGGACTTCACAGATACGCAGTATTTT
CASSQDEWASGRDFTDTQYF
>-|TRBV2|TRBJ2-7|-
TGTGCCAGCATGCGGCAGTCCTACGAGCAGTACTTC
CASMRQSYEQYF
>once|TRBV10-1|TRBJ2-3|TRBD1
TGCGCCAGCAGTGCTGACAGGGCGGCAGATACGCAGTATTTT
CASSADRAADTQYF
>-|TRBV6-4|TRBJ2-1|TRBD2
TGTGCCAGCAGTAAGACCGAGCGGGAGGGCCAGTTCTTC
CASSKTEREGQFF
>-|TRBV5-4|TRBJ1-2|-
TGTGCCAGCACCGACTCCGCACCTAGGGGCTACACCTTC
CASTDSAPRGYTF
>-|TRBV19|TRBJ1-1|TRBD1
TGTGCCAGTAGTATACGGCAGGGGGCGACCACTGAAGCTTTCTTT
CASSIRQGATTEAFF
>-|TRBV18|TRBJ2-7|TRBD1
TGTGCCAGCTCAGAAAATACCCCAGGGGGTGAGCAGTACTTC
CASSENTPGGEQYF
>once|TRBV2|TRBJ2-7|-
TGTGCCAGCAGTGAAGGGACGTACTCCTACGAGCAGTACTTC
CASSEGTYSYEQYF